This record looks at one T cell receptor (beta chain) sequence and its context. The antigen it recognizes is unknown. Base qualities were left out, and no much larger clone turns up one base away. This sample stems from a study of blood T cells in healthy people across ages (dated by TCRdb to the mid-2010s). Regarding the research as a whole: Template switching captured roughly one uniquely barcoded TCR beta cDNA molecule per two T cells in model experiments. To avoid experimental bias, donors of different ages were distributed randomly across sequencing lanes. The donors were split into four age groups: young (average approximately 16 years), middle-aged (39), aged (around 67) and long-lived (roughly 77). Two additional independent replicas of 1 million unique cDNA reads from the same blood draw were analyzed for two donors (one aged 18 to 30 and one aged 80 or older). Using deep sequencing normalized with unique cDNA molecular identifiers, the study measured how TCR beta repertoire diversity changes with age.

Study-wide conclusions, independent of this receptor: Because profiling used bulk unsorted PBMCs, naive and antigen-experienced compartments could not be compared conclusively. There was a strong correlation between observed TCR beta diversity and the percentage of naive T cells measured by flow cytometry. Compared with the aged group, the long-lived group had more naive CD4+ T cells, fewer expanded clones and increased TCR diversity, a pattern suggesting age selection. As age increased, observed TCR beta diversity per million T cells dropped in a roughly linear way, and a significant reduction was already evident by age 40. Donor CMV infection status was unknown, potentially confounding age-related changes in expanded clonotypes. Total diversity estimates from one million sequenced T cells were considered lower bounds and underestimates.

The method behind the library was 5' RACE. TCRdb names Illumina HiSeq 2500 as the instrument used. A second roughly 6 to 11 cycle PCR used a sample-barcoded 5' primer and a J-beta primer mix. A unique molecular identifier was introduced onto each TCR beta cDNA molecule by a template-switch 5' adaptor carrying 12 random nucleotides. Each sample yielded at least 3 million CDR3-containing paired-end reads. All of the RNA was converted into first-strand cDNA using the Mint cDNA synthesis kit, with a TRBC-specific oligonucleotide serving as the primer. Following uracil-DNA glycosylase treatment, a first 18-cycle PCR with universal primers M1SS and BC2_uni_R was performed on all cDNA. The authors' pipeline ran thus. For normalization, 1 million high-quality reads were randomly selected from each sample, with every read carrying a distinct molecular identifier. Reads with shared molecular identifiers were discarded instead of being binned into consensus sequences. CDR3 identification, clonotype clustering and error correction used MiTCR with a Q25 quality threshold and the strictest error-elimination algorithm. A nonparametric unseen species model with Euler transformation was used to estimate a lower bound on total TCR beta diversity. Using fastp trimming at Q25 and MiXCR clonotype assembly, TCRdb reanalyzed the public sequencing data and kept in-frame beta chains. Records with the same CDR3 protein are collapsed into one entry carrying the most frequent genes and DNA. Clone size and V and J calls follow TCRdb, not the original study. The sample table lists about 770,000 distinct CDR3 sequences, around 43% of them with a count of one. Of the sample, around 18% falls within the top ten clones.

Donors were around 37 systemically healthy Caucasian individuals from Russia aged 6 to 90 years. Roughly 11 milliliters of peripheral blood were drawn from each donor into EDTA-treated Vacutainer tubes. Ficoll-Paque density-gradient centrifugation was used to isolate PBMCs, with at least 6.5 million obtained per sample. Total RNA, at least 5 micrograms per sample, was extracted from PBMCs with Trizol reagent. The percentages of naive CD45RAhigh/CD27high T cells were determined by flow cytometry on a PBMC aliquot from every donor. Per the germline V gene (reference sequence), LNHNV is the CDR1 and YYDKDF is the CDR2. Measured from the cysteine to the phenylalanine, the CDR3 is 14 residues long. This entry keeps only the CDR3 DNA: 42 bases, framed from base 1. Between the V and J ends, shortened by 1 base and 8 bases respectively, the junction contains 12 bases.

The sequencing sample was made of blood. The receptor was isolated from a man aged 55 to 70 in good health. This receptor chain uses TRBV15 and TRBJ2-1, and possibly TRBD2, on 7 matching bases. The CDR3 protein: CATSRGGGRYEQFF. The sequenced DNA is TGTGCCACCAGCAGAGGGGGGGGGCGATATGAGCAGTTCTTC.